This entry lists 31 T cell receptor beta chains sequenced from one sample in a study of radiation and T cells in renal cell carcinoma. Clones were read by immunoSEQ multiplex PCR, and TCRdb kept only the in-frame ones, dropping some. The sample carries approximately 100,000 clones, around 88% recorded once. Described time point: baseline pretreatment blood. The treatment here: 15 Gy SBRT to primary tumor, nephrectomy 4 weeks later. Sequencing used blood, obtained from a patient whose treatment included radiotherapy and nephrectomy. These receptor sequences come from a man aged 50 to 60 with renal cell carcinoma.

This clone showed up just a few times. The chain employs TRBV6-1 and TRBJ1-1, with D perhaps matching TRBD1 (5 bases). Per the germline V gene, CDR1 is MNHNS and CDR2 is SASEGT. Trimming removed 9 bases at V and 0 bases at J, with 8 bases between. This CDR3 contains 12 residues. CDR3 loop: CASGHLNTEAFF. The CDR3 DNA reads TGTGCCAGTGGACATCTGAACACTGAAGCTTTCTTT.

The rearrangement uses TRBV18 and TRBJ2-7; TRBD1 matches 7 bases. The CDR3 totals 14 residues. Germline-derived CDR1 and CDR2 are KGHSH and LQKENI. The V segment lost 3 bases and the J segment 4 bases; nucleotides outside the gene matches: 6. DNA of the CDR3: TGTGCCAGCTCACCTGTGGGACAGTCTTACGAGCAGTACTTC. This sequence encodes CASSPVGQSYEQYF.

DNA of the CDR3: TGTGCCAGCAGTGTTGACAGGGGTTCAGGTCAGCCCCAGCATTTT. Translating gives CASSVDRGSGQPQHF. This chain uses TRBV6-1 with TRBJ1-5; 8 bases match TRBD1. The CDR3 contains 15 residues. V lost 4 bases and J lost 6; bases outside the gene matches: 8. Per germline, CDR1 MNHNS and CDR2 SASEGT.

This chain connects TRBV4-1 to TRBJ2-7; the D is unclear. Germline V gene lookup returns CDR1 MGHRA and CDR2 YSYEKL. This CDR3 region has 12 residues. Trimming removed 0 bases from V and 6 bases from J, with 6 bases in between. The CDR3 coding sequence is TGCGCCAGCAGCCAAGACCTCCTCGAGCAGTACTTC. This encodes CASSQDLLEQYF.

The chain has TRBV7-2 and TRBJ2-5; D is perhaps TRBD1 or TRBD2 (5 bases each). Germline CDR1 and CDR2: SGHTA and FQGNSA. This CDR3 comprises 16 residues. V shed 3 bases and J shed 5 bases, with 19 bases lying between them. CDR3 bases: TGTGCCAGCAGCTTCGGGGCCCGCGCTGGTATGGAGACCCAGTACTTC. Translated: CASSFGARAGMETQYF.

This chain links TRBV7-6 with TRBJ2-7; D gene ambiguous. V gave up 1 base and J gave up 0 bases, with 10 bases separating them. The CDR3 runs to 15 residues. CDR1 and CDR2 (germline): SGHVS, FNYEAQ. The CDR3 sequence: CASSLGAISSYEQYF. In DNA, the CDR3 is TGTGCCAGCAGCTTAGGTGCGATTTCCTCCTACGAGCAGTACTTC. Full variable domain (missing parts from reference TRBV7-6 and TRBJ2-7): GAGVSQSPRYKVTKRGQDVALRCDPISGHVSLYWYRQALGQGPEFLTYFNYEAQQDKSGLPNDRFSAERPEGSISTLTIQRTEQRDSAMYRCASSLGAISSYEQYFGPGTRLTVT.

The rearrangement links TRBV5-1 to TRBJ2-3; TRBD2 agrees at 7 bases. Trimming took 0 bases from V and 2 from J; bases not matched to a gene: 6. The germline V gene has CDR1 SGHRS and CDR2 YFSETQ. The CDR3 is 16 amino acids. CDR3 protein: CASSLGASGNTDTQYF. In DNA, the CDR3 is TGCGCCAGCAGCTTGGGGGCTAGCGGAAACACAGATACGCAGTATTTT.

The DNA of the CDR3 is TGTGCCAGTAGTATACGCACAGGGGCCACCCTCAACTATGGCTACACCTTC. Its translation is CASSIRTGATLNYGYTF. The genes are TRBV19 and TRBJ1-2; 7 positions agree with TRBD1. The CDR3 is 17 residues long. Germline CDR1 and CDR2: LNHDA and SQIVND (reference sequence). The ends lost 2 bases at V and 2 bases at J; junction bases unmatched: 11.

This chain joins TRBV5-6 and TRBJ2-5; TRBD2 aligns across 9 bases. V lost 0 bases and J lost 7; bases outside the gene matches: 4. CDR1 SGHDT and CDR2 YYEEEE come from the germline V gene. The CDR3 has 14 residues. CDR3 residues: CASSLVRREGTQYF. Written as DNA, the CDR3 is TGTGCCAGCAGCTTGGTCAGGCGGGAGGGGACCCAGTACTTC.

V and J are TRBV5-4 and TRBJ2-1; 9 bases are shared with TRBD1. The V segment lost 4 bases and the J segment 3 bases; nucleotides outside the gene matches: 5. Per germline, CDR1 SGHNT and CDR2 YYREEE (reference sequence). The CDR3 is 15 amino acids. CDR3 loop: CASSLDRGVYNEQFF. CDR3 bases: TGTGCCAGCAGCCTCGACAGGGGGGTCTACAATGAGCAGTTCTTC.

The rearrangement joins TRBV5-1 to TRBJ2-5, with 9 nucleotides matching TRBD2. The length of the CDR3 is 18 residues. Germline V gene lookup returns CDR1 SGHRS and CDR2 YFSETQ. Trimming removed 0 bases from V and 2 bases from J; junction bases left unmatched: 11. The CDR3 bases are TGCGCCAGCAGCTTGGGGCCCCGGCGGGGGGGCTGGCAAGAGACCCAGTACTTC. Encoded protein: CASSLGPRRGGWQETQYF.

The chain joins TRBV19 to TRBJ2-7, with 8 bases matching TRBD1. From germline, CDR1 is LNHDA and CDR2 SQIVND (reference sequence). V lost 6 bases and J lost 3; bases outside the gene matches: 10. The CDR3 is 15 amino acids. For the CDR3, the DNA is TGTGCCAGTAGCCCCGACAGGGGCTACGGCTACGAGCAGTACTTC. Its translation is CASSPDRGYGYEQYF.

The V call is TRBV30, the J call TRBJ2-5; TRBD1 matches at 9 bases. There are 13 residues in the CDR3. CDR1 GTSNPN and CDR2 SVGIG come from the germline V gene (reference sequence). V dropped 4 bases and J dropped 5; count of bases not matched to a gene: 5. The CDR3 sequence: CAWTTGGTETQYF. CDR3 nucleotide sequence: TGTGCCTGGACGACAGGGGGTACGGAGACCCAGTACTTC.

The chain employs TRBV11-2 and TRBJ2-3; TRBD2 agrees at 10 bases. The CDR3 contains 16 residues. Germline V gene data show CDR1 as SGHAT and CDR2 as FQNNGV. V lost 7 bases to trimming and J lost 4 bases; unmatched junction nucleotides: 11. Here the CDR3 reads CASTLAGVSGADTQYF. For the CDR3, the DNA is TGTGCCAGCACGCTAGCGGGGGTGAGTGGGGCAGATACGCAGTATTTT.

Here the CDR3 DNA reads TGTGCCAGCAGTTTGGGGGACCCCCGGGGGGGGGAGCAGTTCTTC. Protein: CASSLGDPRGGEQFF. The genes are TRBV27 and TRBJ2-1; 8 nucleotides agree with TRBD2. The V and J ends lost 3 bases and 10 bases, in that order; junction bases with no gene match: 11. The CDR3 is 15 amino acids. The germline V gene encodes CDR1 MNHEY and CDR2 SMNVEV (reference sequence).

The genes are TRBV5-4 and TRBJ2-3, with TRBD2 matching 9 bases. The germline CDR1 and CDR2 sequences are SGHNT and YYREEE (reference sequence). The CDR3 runs 15 residues. V lost 2 bases to trimming and J lost 5 bases; unmatched junction nucleotides: 6. The CDR3, as DNA: TGTGCCAGCAGCTTAGCAGCGGGAGGTGGAGATACGCAGTATTTT. This encodes CASSLAAGGGDTQYF.

The chain employs TRBV7-3 and TRBJ2-4; D may match TRBD1 or TRBD2 (5 bases each). V was clipped by 5 bases and J by 0 bases, with 8 bases between them. Germline V gene data show CDR1 as SGHTA and CDR2 as FQGTGA. The CDR3 length is 14 residues. CDR3 bases: TGTGCCAGCAGCGAGGGGCCAGCCAAAAACATTCAGTACTTC. Translated: CASSEGPAKNIQYF. Based on the CDR3 plus reference TRBV7-3 and TRBJ2-4, the full variable domain is GAGVSQTPSNKVTEKGKYVELRCDPISGHTALYWYRQSLGQGPEFLIYFQGTGAADDSGLPNDRFFAVRPEGSVSTLKIQRTERGDSAVYLCASSEGPAKNIQYFGAGTRLSVL.

The sample holds a few counts of this clone. This sequence joins TRBV2 and TRBJ1-1; D might be TRBD1 (5 bases). This CDR3 contains 13 residues. Trimming removed 7 bases at V and 1 base at J, with 10 bases between. CDR1 is SNHLY and CDR2 is FYNNEI in the germline V gene. The CDR3 loop is CASMGRSNTEAFF. CDR3 sequence (DNA): TGTGCCAGCATGGGACGGTCGAACACTGAAGCTTTCTTT.

The chain recombines TRBV6-1 with TRBJ2-5; 9 bases are shared with TRBD1. The CDR3 loop spans 14 amino acids. V dropped 5 bases and J dropped 1; count of bases not matched to a gene: 2. Per the germline V gene, CDR1 is MNHNS and CDR2 is SASEGT. The CDR3 region has the DNA TGTGCCAGCAGTTTGGACAGGGGCCAAGAGACCCAGTACTTC. This sequence encodes CASSLDRGQETQYF.

The chain is built from TRBV4-1 and TRBJ2-4, with D unclear. CDR1 and CDR2 (germline): MGHRA, YSYEKL. Trimming took 3 bases from V and 0 from J, leaving 12 bases between them. The CDR3 loop spans 16 amino acids. Written as DNA, the CDR3 is TGCGCCAGCAGCCAGAGCCCAGGCATAGCCAAAAACATTCAGTACTTC. Translated, it gives CASSQSPGIAKNIQYF.

The chain employs TRBV5-4 and TRBJ1-2, with D possibly TRBD1 on 5 matching bases. V was clipped by 5 bases and J by 4 bases, with 18 bases between them. Germline V gene lookup returns CDR1 SGHNT and CDR2 YYREEE (reference sequence). The CDR3 totals 15 residues. The CDR3 protein is CASSSIFQGGYGYTF. The CDR3 DNA sequence: TGTGCCAGCAGTTCCATTTTCCAGGGAGGCTATGGCTACACCTTC.

V usage is TRBV7-9 and J usage is TRBJ1-1, with a tentative D call TRBD1 (5 bases). Per the germline V gene, CDR1 is SEHNR and CDR2 is FQNEAQ (reference sequence). This CDR3 has 14 residues. The germline V and J ends were trimmed by 5 bases and 2 bases, with 12 bases remaining between them. The CDR3, as DNA: TGTGCCAGCAGCCTGAAGACAGCTAACACTGAAGCTTTCTTT. Protein: CASSLKTANTEAFF.

The CDR3: CASSPGWGSDTGELFF. The CDR3 nucleotides are TGTGCCAGCAGCCCTGGTTGGGGTTCAGACACCGGGGAGCTGTTTTTT. J is TRBJ2-2 and V is TRBV7-9; unclear D gene. CDR1 is SEHNR, CDR2 FQNEAQ, per germline (reference sequence). Trimming took off 5 bases at V and 3 bases at J, with 16 bases between the two ends. There are 16 residues in the CDR3.

This clone came up many times. V gene TRBV5-4 combines with J gene TRBJ1-6, with 7 bases lining up with TRBD1. In germline, CDR1 is SGHNT, CDR2 YYREEE (reference sequence). The CDR3 loop spans 14 amino acids. Trimming cost V 4 bases and J 6 bases; bases outside gene matches: 4. The CDR3 sequence: CASSRQGANSPLHF. The DNA of the CDR3 is TGTGCCAGCAGCCGACAGGGAGCTAATTCACCCCTCCACTTT.

This clone was seen a single time. The rearrangement uses TRBV7-9 and TRBJ1-4; TRBD1 might be the D (5 bases). Looked up from germline, CDR1 is SEHNR and CDR2 is FQNEAQ (reference sequence). Trimming stripped 2 bases from V and 0 bases from J, with 7 bases between. The CDR3 has 15 amino acids. The DNA for the CDR3 is TGTGCCAGCAGCTTAAGAGGGGCAACTAATGAAAAACTGTTTTTT. Translating it yields CASSLRGATNEKLFF.

This chain uses TRBV6-5 with TRBJ2-5, with D possibly matching TRBD2 (6 bases). The CDR3 runs to 14 residues. Per the germline V gene, CDR1 is MNHEY and CDR2 is SVGAGI. Trimming took 5 bases from V and 0 from J, leaving 10 bases between them. CDR3 region: CASSPGLNQETQYF. The CDR3 region has the DNA TGTGCCAGCAGTCCCGGACTAAACCAAGAGACCCAGTACTTC.

The chain joins TRBV5-1 to TRBJ2-7; the D gene could be TRBD1 or TRBD2 (5 bases each). V lost 7 bases and J lost 3, with 17 bases in between. This CDR3 region has 14 residues. Germline values: CDR1 SGHRS, CDR2 YFSETQ. The CDR3 region is CASRDGRGLYEQYF. For the CDR3, the DNA is TGCGCCAGCCGGGACGGACGAGGCCTCTACGAGCAGTACTTC.

The rearrangement uses TRBV30 and TRBJ1-1; possible D gene TRBD1, 5 bases. CDR1 and CDR2 from the germline V gene are GTSNPN and SVGIG (reference sequence). The CDR3 runs to 12 residues. V was trimmed by 1 base and J by 4 bases, leaving 7 bases between them. This CDR3 reads CAWSGTRTEAFF. For the CDR3, the DNA is TGTGCCTGGAGTGGGACACGCACTGAAGCTTTCTTT.

This sequence joins TRBV7-2 and TRBJ2-7; D is ambiguous. V lost 1 base and J 9 bases, leaving 7 bases between the germline ends. This CDR3 is built from 11 residues. The germline CDR1 and CDR2 sequences are SGHTA and FQGNSA. The CDR3 reads CASSLEVGQYF. In DNA, the CDR3 is TGTGCCAGCAGCTTAGAAGTCGGGCAGTACTTC.

The J gene is TRBJ2-7, the V gene TRBV5-6, with 7 bases fitting TRBD1. V shed 8 bases, J shed 1 base, and the junction held 9 bases outside the gene matches. CDR1 SGHDT and CDR2 YYEEEE come from the germline V gene. The CDR3 is made up of 14 amino acids. As DNA, the CDR3 is TGTGCCAGTTCACGGGACAGCAGTTCCTACGAGCAGTACTTC. Residues: CASSRDSSSYEQYF. The whole variable domain, remainder taken from reference TRBV5-6 and TRBJ2-7, is DAGVTQSPTHLIKTRGQQVTLRCSPKSGHDTVSWYQQALGQGPQFIFQYYEEEERQRGNFPDRFSGHQFPNYSSELNVNALLLGDSALYLCASSRDSSSYEQYFGPGTRLTVT.

The V call is TRBV7-2, the J call TRBJ1-1, with 9 bases identical to TRBD1. Germline V gene lookup returns CDR1 SGHTA and CDR2 FQGNSA. The J segment lost 6 bases and the V segment lost 2 bases, leaving 10 bases of the junction unmatched. This CDR3 comprises 16 residues. This CDR3 is CASSLYSLGQGSEAFF. The CDR3 DNA reads TGTGCCAGCAGCTTATACTCCCTGGGACAGGGCTCTGAAGCTTTCTTT. Supplemented by reference TRBV7-2 and TRBJ1-1, the full variable domain reads GAGVSQSPSNKVTEKGKDVELRCDPISGHTALYWYRQSLGQGLEFLIYFQGNSAPDKSGLPSDRFSAERTGGSVSTLTIQRTQQEDSAVYLCASSLYSLGQGSEAFFGQGTRLTVV.